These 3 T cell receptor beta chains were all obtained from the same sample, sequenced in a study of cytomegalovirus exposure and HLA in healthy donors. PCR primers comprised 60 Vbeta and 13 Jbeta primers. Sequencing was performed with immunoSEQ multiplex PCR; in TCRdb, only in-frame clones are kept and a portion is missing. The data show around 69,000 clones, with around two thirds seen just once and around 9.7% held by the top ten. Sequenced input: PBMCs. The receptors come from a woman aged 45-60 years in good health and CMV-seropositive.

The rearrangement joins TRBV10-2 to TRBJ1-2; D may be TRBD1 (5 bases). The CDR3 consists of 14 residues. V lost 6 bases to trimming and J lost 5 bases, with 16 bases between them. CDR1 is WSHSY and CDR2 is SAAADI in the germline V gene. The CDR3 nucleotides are TGCGCCAGCAGCCCGGGACTGGACTTATATGGCTACACCTTC. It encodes CASSPGLDLYGYTF.

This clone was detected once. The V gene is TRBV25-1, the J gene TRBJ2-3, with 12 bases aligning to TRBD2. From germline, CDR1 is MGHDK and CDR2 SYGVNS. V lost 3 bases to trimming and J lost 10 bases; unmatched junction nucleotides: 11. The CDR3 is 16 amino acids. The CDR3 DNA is TGTGCCAGCAGTGAGACCCGGCCTAGCGGGAGGGAGTCGCAGTATTTT. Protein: CASSETRPSGRESQYF.

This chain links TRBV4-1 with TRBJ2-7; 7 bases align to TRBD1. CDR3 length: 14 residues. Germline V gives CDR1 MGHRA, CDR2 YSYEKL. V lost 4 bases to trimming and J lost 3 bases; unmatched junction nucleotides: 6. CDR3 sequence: CASSLGQRDYEQYF. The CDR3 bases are TGCGCCAGCAGCCTGGGACAGAGAGACTACGAGCAGTACTTC.